The 16 T cell receptor beta chains below were found in one sample sequenced in a study of blood T cell repertoires in COVID-19. Some clones are missing from TCRdb's copy, which holds only in-frame ones; the method was immunoSEQ multiplex PCR. Of about 100,000 clones in the sample, 80% to 90% are singletons; the top ten hold around 2%. Sequenced sample: peripheral blood. Receptors were obtained from a human donor in a cohort sampled during active COVID-19.

The chain couples TRBV14 to TRBJ1-5, with a tentative D call TRBD1 (5 bases). CDR1 SGHDN and CDR2 FVKESK come from the germline V gene. The V end lost 4 bases, the J end lost 2 bases, and 6 bases lay between the germline ends. The CDR3 extends over 13 amino acids. CDR3 protein: CASSRGGNQPQHF. DNA of the CDR3: TGTGCCAGCAGCCGGGGGGGCAATCAGCCCCAGCATTTT. Using reference TRBV14 and TRBJ1-5 for the parts outside the CDR3, the full variable domain is EAGVTQFPSHSVIEKGQTVTLRCDPISGHDNLYWYRRVMGKEIKFLLHFVKESKQDESGMPNNRFLAERTGGTYSTLKVQPAELEDSGVYFCASSRGGNQPQHFGDGTRLSIL.

The V gene is TRBV7-2, the J gene TRBJ2-2; 9 bases match TRBD1. V dropped 5 bases and J dropped 4; count of bases not matched to a gene: 5. Germline-derived CDR1 and CDR2 are SGHTA and FQGNSA. This CDR3 contains 15 residues. CDR3 residues: CASSKQGAGTGELFF. The CDR3 coding sequence is TGTGCCAGCAGCAAACAGGGGGCAGGCACCGGGGAGCTGTTTTTT. Drawing the rest from reference TRBV7-2 and TRBJ2-2, the complete variable domain is GAGVSQSPSNKVTEKGKDVELRCDPISGHTALYWYRQSLGQGLEFLIYFQGNSAPDKSGLPSDRFSAERTGGSVSTLTIQRTQQEDSAVYLCASSKQGAGTGELFFGEGSRLTVL.

The chain has TRBV29-1 and TRBJ2-5; 13 bases are shared with TRBD2. The CDR3 sequence is 14 residues long. Unmatched junction bases numbered 9, after V lost 5 bases and J lost 9 bases. Germline values: CDR1 SQVTM, CDR2 ANQGSEA. The CDR3 reads CSVYGLAGVVAQYF. The CDR3 DNA follows: TGCAGCGTTTACGGACTAGCGGGGGTAGTGGCCCAGTACTTC. The full variable domain, with the rest looked up from reference TRBV29-1 and TRBJ2-5, is SAVISQKPSRDICQRGTSLTIQCQVDSQVTMMFWYRQQPGQSLTLIATANQGSEATYESGFVIDKFPISRPNLTFSTLTVSNMSPEDSSIYLCSVYGLAGVVAQYFGPGTRLLVL.

The genes are TRBV7-8 and TRBJ1-5; possible D gene TRBD1, 6 bases. With 5 bases removed from V and 0 bases from J, the gap between germline ends came to 20 bases. Germline CDR1 is SGHVS and CDR2 is FQNEAQ. The CDR3 extends over 18 amino acids. CDR3 sequence (DNA): TGTGCCAGCAGCCCCACGGGACACGGCGAATATAGCAATCAGCCCCAGCATTTT. Protein sequence: CASSPTGHGEYSNQPQHF.

This chain uses TRBV11-2 with TRBJ2-7; D not certain. V was pared by 5 bases and J by 4 bases, with 9 bases between. Germline assignment: CDR1 SGHAT and CDR2 FQNNGV. CDR3 length: 12 residues. CDR3 nucleotide sequence: TGTGCCAGCAGCCCATCCCGGTACGAGCAGTACTTC. Residues: CASSPSRYEQYF.

The chain carries TRBV9 and TRBJ2-2; D unclear. Germline CDR1 reads SGDLS; CDR2 reads YYNGEE. CDR3 length: 15 residues. The V end lost 0 bases, the J end lost 4 bases, and 10 bases lay between the germline ends. CDR3 in DNA: TGTGCCAGCAGCGTAGACCAGTTTACCACCGGGGAGCTGTTTTTT. Translation gives CASSVDQFTTGELFF. Drawing the rest from reference TRBV9 and TRBJ2-2, the complete variable domain is DSGVTQTPKHLITATGQRVTLRCSPRSGDLSVYWYQQSLDQGLQFLIQYYNGEERAKGNILERFSAQQFPDLHSELNLSSLELGDSALYFCASSVDQFTTGELFFGEGSRLTVL.

The chain couples TRBV6-6 to TRBJ1-1; D gene uncertain. The germline V gene has CDR1 MNHNY and CDR2 SVGAGI (reference sequence). Trimming took 7 bases from V and 4 from J, leaving 19 bases between them. There are 15 residues in the CDR3. The CDR3 coding sequence is TGTGCCAGCACCCAAAACGGGGATCGGGGCACTGAAGCTTTCTTT. Amino acid sequence: CASTQNGDRGTEAFF.

For the CDR3, the DNA is TGTGCCAGCTCACCGACCGGGGTGCAAGAGACCCAGTACTTC. Encoded protein: CASSPTGVQETQYF. The chain links TRBV18 to TRBJ2-5, with D possibly being TRBD2 (5 bases). In germline, CDR1 is KGHSH, CDR2 LQKENI. V lost 3 bases to trimming and J lost 2 bases, with 10 bases between them. There are 14 residues in the CDR3.

The chain's CDR3 is CASSLAGRGETQYF. The CDR3 nucleotides read TGCGCCAGCAGCTTGGCGGGCAGGGGAGAGACCCAGTACTTC. The rearrangement links TRBV5-1 to TRBJ2-5; D is perhaps TRBD1 (6 bases). This CDR3 is 14 amino acids long. The V gene's germline CDR1 is SGHRS and CDR2 YFSETQ. Deletions cut 0 bases from V and 4 bases from J, with 10 bases between.

The rearrangement joins TRBV11-2 to TRBJ2-7, with D perhaps TRBD2 (6 bases). The CDR3 covers 17 residues. Trimming pared 3 bases from V and 0 bases from J, leaving 18 bases between. Per germline, CDR1 SGHAT and CDR2 FQNNGV. CDR3 amino acids: CASSLPSGTFSSYEQYF. Written as DNA, the CDR3 is TGTGCCAGCAGCTTGCCCTCCGGGACTTTTAGCTCCTACGAGCAGTACTTC.

The rearrangement joins TRBV11-2 to TRBJ2-2; the D gene is possibly TRBD2 (6 bases). This CDR3 has 16 amino acids. The V gene's germline CDR1 is SGHAT and CDR2 FQNNGV. V lost 4 bases and J lost 4, with 16 bases in between. This CDR3 reads CASSSGTLLRTGELFF. Written as DNA, the CDR3 is TGTGCCAGCAGCTCCGGGACTCTACTTCGCACCGGGGAGCTGTTTTTT. Based on the CDR3 plus reference TRBV11-2 and TRBJ2-2, the full variable domain is EAGVAQSPRYKIIEKRQSVAFWCNPISGHATLYWYQQILGQGPKLLIQFQNNGVVDDSQLPKDRFSAERLKGVDSTLKIQPAKLEDSAVYLCASSSGTLLRTGELFFGEGSRLTVL.

The chain couples TRBV7-9 to TRBJ1-2; D is undetermined. Trimming left V 5 bases short and J 3 bases short, with 19 bases between. Per the germline V gene, CDR1 is SEHNR and CDR2 is FQNEAQ (reference sequence). The CDR3 is 16 amino acids. The CDR3 DNA is TGTGCCAGCAGCCCAAGTCTTCTCGGGGATGACTATGGCTACACCTTC. It is translated as CASSPSLLGDDYGYTF.

The CDR3 here is CASSFTGGGRELFF. The CDR3 coding sequence is TGTGCCAGCAGCTTCACGGGAGGGGGCCGGGAGCTGTTTTTT. The chain employs TRBV7-9 and TRBJ2-2; D is perhaps TRBD2 (8 bases). Germline V lookup: CDR1 SEHNR, CDR2 FQNEAQ (reference sequence). Trimming took 3 bases from V and 9 from J, leaving 14 bases between them. The CDR3 sequence is 14 residues long.

This clone is a singleton in its sample. V gene TRBV5-1 combines with J gene TRBJ2-1, with TRBD2 matching 9 bases. V lost 6 bases to trimming and J lost 4 bases; unmatched junction nucleotides: 11. This CDR3 has 16 residues. CDR1 is SGHRS, CDR2 YFSETQ, per germline. CDR3 DNA: TGCGCCAGCACCCCTCCGGGGCTAGCGGGATACAATGAGCAGTTCTTC. It encodes CASTPPGLAGYNEQFF.

This chain connects TRBV28 to TRBJ1-1, with a possible D match to TRBD1 (5 bases). Germline CDR1 and CDR2: MDHEN and SYDVKM. The CDR3 contains 12 residues. Trimming left V 0 bases short and J 8 bases short, with 7 bases between. This chain's CDR3 is CASSLWGQEAFF. CDR3 in DNA: TGTGCCAGCAGTTTATGGGGGCAGGAAGCTTTCTTT.

V is TRBV2 and J is TRBJ2-7; tentative D call: TRBD1 (6 bases). CDR3 size: 15 residues. The germline CDR1 and CDR2 sequences are SNHLY and FYNNEI. Trimming cost V 6 bases and J 0 bases, with 15 bases left between them. CDR3 bases: TGTGCCAGCAGGGGGGCAGGAAAAGTCTCCTACGAGCAGTACTTC. Its translation: CASRGAGKVSYEQYF.